The 26 T cell receptor beta chains given below trace back to one sample, sequenced in a study of cytomegalovirus exposure and HLA in healthy donors. The PCR was carried out with 60 Vbeta primers and 13 Jbeta primers. The protocol was immunoSEQ multiplex PCR, while the TCRdb copy is restricted to in-frame clones and leaves out a portion. This repertoire shows about 190,000 clones, around 83% found once; its top ten account for 1.5% to 2%. The sequenced sample consisted of PBMCs. The receptors originated from a man aged 45 to 65 in good health and CMV-seronegative.

This clone was counted a few times. The chain is built from TRBV12-5 and TRBJ2-3, with TRBD1 identical over 8 bases. This CDR3 has 14 residues. V lost 6 bases to trimming and J lost 0 bases; unmatched junction nucleotides: 2. The germline V gene encodes CDR1 LGHNT and CDR2 FRNRAP. This chain's CDR3 is CASGGQGSTDTQYF. CDR3 sequence (DNA): TGTGCTAGTGGAGGACAGGGAAGCACAGATACGCAGTATTTT.

The CDR3 here is CAIRPGQGLGEQYF. The DNA for the CDR3 is TGTGCCATCCGCCCGGGACAGGGCTTGGGGGAGCAGTACTTC. The J gene is TRBJ2-7, the V gene TRBV2; TRBD1 matches 9 bases. The CDR3 extends over 14 amino acids. Germline values: CDR1 SNHLY, CDR2 FYNNEI. The V gene end was trimmed by 10 bases and the J gene end by 7 bases; junction bases not matched to a gene: 14.

This clone was recorded a few times. The V and J genes are TRBV15 and TRBJ2-7, with a tentative D call TRBD2 (6 bases). CDR1 LNHNV and CDR2 YYDKDF come from the germline V gene (reference sequence). V dropped 0 bases and J dropped 5 bases, with 23 bases sitting between them. The CDR3 loop spans 18 amino acids. CDR3: CATSREVSGVLQLHEQYF. The CDR3 DNA follows: TGTGCCACCAGCAGAGAAGTTAGCGGCGTTCTGCAACTCCACGAGCAGTACTTC. Drawing the rest from reference TRBV15 and TRBJ2-7, the complete variable domain is DAMVIQNPRYQVTQFGKPVTLSCSQTLNHNVMYWYQQKSSQAPKLLFHYYDKDFNNEADTPDNFQSRRPNTSFCFLDIRSPGLGDTAMYLCATSREVSGVLQLHEQYFGPGTRLTVT.

The rearrangement uses TRBV7-3 and TRBJ2-3, with a tentative D call TRBD2 (5 bases). This CDR3 spans 12 amino acids. Trimming shortened V by 0 bases and J by 11 bases, and 9 bases separated the two germline ends. Germline-derived CDR1 and CDR2 are SGHTA and FQGTGA. CDR3: CASSLTSGEQYF. The CDR3 coding sequence is TGTGCCAGCAGCTTAACCTCCGGGGAGCAGTATTTT.

The CDR3 loop is CASRTGTGRNEQFF. For the CDR3, the DNA is TGTGCCAGCAGAACCGGGACAGGGCGCAATGAGCAGTTCTTC. The chain combines TRBV27 with TRBJ2-1; TRBD1 agrees at 9 bases. The CDR3 has 14 residues. V trimming: 6 bases; J trimming: 6 bases; junction bases outside the gene matches: 6. Germline values: CDR1 MNHEY, CDR2 SMNVEV (reference sequence).

The chain uses TRBV11-2 and TRBJ2-2, with D uncertain. The V end was cut by 0 bases, the J end by 1 base, with 6 bases between. This CDR3 spans 15 amino acids. Per the germline V gene, CDR1 is SGHAT and CDR2 is FQNNGV. This CDR3 is CASSLESKNTGELFF. The CDR3 DNA reads as TGTGCCAGCAGCTTAGAGTCTAAGAACACCGGGGAGCTGTTTTTT. Looking up the rest from reference TRBV11-2 and TRBJ2-2 gives the full variable domain: EAGVAQSPRYKIIEKRQSVAFWCNPISGHATLYWYQQILGQGPKLLIQFQNNGVVDDSQLPKDRFSAERLKGVDSTLKIQPAKLEDSAVYLCASSLESKNTGELFFGEGSRLTVL.

The CDR3 sequence: CASSLVSGGTEAFF. The CDR3 DNA follows: TGCGCCAGCAGCTTGGTATCAGGGGGCACTGAAGCTTTCTTT. This chain links TRBV5-1 with TRBJ1-1, with 7 positions matching TRBD1. V dropped 0 bases and J dropped 4; count of bases not matched to a gene: 3. The germline CDR1 and CDR2 sequences are SGHRS and YFSETQ. The CDR3 is 14 residues long.

CDR3: CASRDGGASYEKLFF. DNA for the CDR3: TGTGCCAGCAGAGACGGGGGAGCTTCTTATGAAAAACTGTTTTTT. The chain combines TRBV6-5 with TRBJ1-4; a possible D gene is TRBD1 (5 bases). The CDR3 has 15 residues. Trimming cost V 6 bases and J 6 bases, with 17 bases left between them. CDR1 MNHEY and CDR2 SVGAGI come from the germline V gene.

The chain uses TRBV15 and TRBJ1-5; 9 nucleotides match TRBD1. The ends lost 1 base at V and 6 bases at J; junction bases unmatched: 4. The CDR3 extends over 15 amino acids. Germline values: CDR1 LNHNV, CDR2 YYDKDF (reference sequence). The CDR3 sequence is CATSRGTGDSQPQHF. For the CDR3, the DNA is TGTGCCACCAGCAGAGGGACAGGGGATAGTCAGCCCCAGCATTTT.

This clone was picked up a small number of times. The V call is TRBV25-1, the J call TRBJ1-4; TRBD1 aligns across 8 bases. This CDR3 contains 13 residues. Germline V gene data show CDR1 as MGHDK and CDR2 as SYGVNS. Trimming cost V 4 bases and J 5 bases; bases outside gene matches: 0. CDR3 sequence: CASSGTGNEKLFF. In DNA form, the CDR3 reads TGTGCCAGCAGTGGGACAGGGAATGAAAAACTGTTTTTT.

The chain employs TRBV7-3 and TRBJ2-3; D possibly corresponds to TRBD2 (7 bases). The V end lost 0 bases, the J end lost 3 bases, and 13 bases lay between the germline ends. There are 16 residues in the CDR3. The germline CDR1 and CDR2 sequences are SGHTA and FQGTGA. The CDR3 coding sequence is TGTGCCAGCAGCTTAACGGGGGGGGCCAGTACAGATACGCAGTATTTT. Residues: CASSLTGGASTDTQYF.

The V call is TRBV4-2, the J call TRBJ1-3; D is uncertain. The CDR3 spans 16 residues. Germline assignment: CDR1 LGHNA and CDR2 YNFKEQ. V lost 0 bases and J lost 4, with 13 bases in between. The CDR3 DNA reads TGTGCCAGCAGCCAAGATCTGTCGACTGGAGGAAACACCATATATTTT. This sequence encodes CASSQDLSTGGNTIYF.

V gene TRBV25-1 combines with J gene TRBJ1-1; 8 nucleotides line up with TRBD1. CDR1 is MGHDK and CDR2 is SYGVNS in the germline V gene. The V segment lost 8 bases and the J segment 5 bases; nucleotides outside the gene matches: 4. The CDR3 covers 12 residues. CDR3 region: CASARGPTEAFF. The CDR3 DNA sequence: TGTGCCAGCGCCAGGGGGCCGACTGAAGCTTTCTTT.

The rearrangement uses TRBV28 and TRBJ2-3; 9 positions match TRBD2. Trimming took 8 bases from V and 3 from J; bases not matched to a gene: 9. This CDR3 is built from 15 residues. Germline-derived CDR1 and CDR2 are MDHEN and SYDVKM. The CDR3 DNA is TGTGCCAGCCCCCCTGGTAGCGGGAGAACAGATACGCAGTATTTT. Protein product: CASPPGSGRTDTQYF.

This chain uses TRBV6-1 with TRBJ1-1; D is possibly TRBD1 (5 bases). CDR3 size: 11 residues. In germline, CDR1 is MNHNS, CDR2 SASEGT. V was pared by 5 bases and J by 5 bases, with 6 bases between. CDR3 in amino acids: CASSQGTEAFF. The CDR3 nucleotides read TGTGCCAGCAGTCAGGGAACTGAAGCTTTCTTT.

The gene calls are TRBV4-2 and TRBJ1-2; the D gene is possibly TRBD1 (5 bases). Trimming took off 4 bases at V and 8 bases at J, with 20 bases between the two ends. This CDR3 has 15 amino acids. In germline, CDR1 is LGHNA, CDR2 YNFKEQ. CDR3 residues: CASSPPPRGVSGYTF. The CDR3 coding sequence is TGTGCCAGCAGCCCCCCTCCGCGGGGGGTAAGCGGCTACACCTTC.

This clone was counted only a few times. The V and J genes are TRBV7-2 and TRBJ1-2; TRBD1 matches 8 bases. Germline CDR1 is SGHTA and CDR2 is FQGNSA. Trimming at V came to 2 bases and at J to 6 bases, leaving 8 bases not matched to a gene. The CDR3 has 15 residues. The chain's CDR3 is CASSLRRQGSHGYTF. The DNA for the CDR3 is TGTGCCAGCAGCTTAAGACGACAGGGGTCCCATGGCTACACCTTC.

CDR3 amino acids: CASGGGVSNQPQHF. CDR3 sequence (DNA): TGTGCCAGCGGGGGGGGCGTGAGCAATCAGCCCCAGCATTTT. The chain has TRBV4-2 and TRBJ1-5, with a weak D call TRBD1 (6 bases). The CDR3 is 14 residues long. V lost 8 bases, J lost 1 base, and 12 bases lay in between. CDR1 and CDR2 from the germline V gene are LGHNA and YNFKEQ.

This chain uses TRBV6-1 with TRBJ2-7; D is unresolved. CDR1 MNHNS and CDR2 SASEGT come from the germline V gene. The length of the CDR3 is 15 residues. The germline V and J ends were trimmed by 2 bases and 9 bases, with 20 bases remaining between them. As DNA, the CDR3 is TGTGCCAGCAGTGAACCCGGAAGGAGCTACGACGGGCAGTACTTC. Encoded protein: CASSEPGRSYDGQYF.

The chain links TRBV29-1 to TRBJ1-2; the D gene is possibly TRBD1 (5 bases). V was shortened by 1 base and J by 7 bases, with 13 bases between the two germline ends. CDR3 size: 13 residues. Germline-derived CDR1 and CDR2 are SQVTM and ANQGSEA. The CDR3 loop is CSVEVRQGGGYTF. CDR3 DNA sequence: TGCAGCGTTGAAGTGCGGCAGGGTGGTGGCTACACCTTC.

This clone was detected once. The chain carries TRBV18 and TRBJ2-3; tentatively, D is TRBD2 (6 bases). Germline V CDR1 and CDR2: KGHSH, LQKENI. V was cut by 1 base and J by 4 bases, with 15 bases left in between. This CDR3 contains 16 residues. CDR3 in amino acids: CASSPLPSEGADTQYF. The CDR3 DNA follows: TGTGCCAGCTCACCACTTCCTAGCGAGGGCGCAGATACGCAGTATTTT.

V gene TRBV10-3 combines with J gene TRBJ2-7; tentatively, D is TRBD2 (5 bases). The V gene's germline CDR1 is ENHRY and CDR2 SYGVKD. The CDR3 consists of 12 residues. V dropped 5 bases and J dropped 6 bases, with 11 bases sitting between them. Here the CDR3 reads CAISSTSTEQYF. As DNA, the CDR3 is TGTGCCATCAGTTCCACTAGTACCGAGCAGTACTTC.

The chain combines TRBV7-6 with TRBJ2-3, with TRBD2 matching over 8 bases. The germline CDR1 and CDR2 sequences are SGHVS and FNYEAQ. This CDR3 has 15 residues. Trimming cost V 5 bases and J 1 base; bases outside gene matches: 5. Here the CDR3 DNA reads TGTGCCAGCAGCAGAGCGGGAGTGGGCACAGATACGCAGTATTTT. Translated, it gives CASSRAGVGTDTQYF.

The rearrangement links TRBV7-3 to TRBJ2-4, with 10 bases aligning to TRBD2. The CDR3 is 15 amino acids. The germline CDR1 and CDR2 sequences are SGHTA and FQGTGA. Losses at the gene ends were 4 bases for V and 7 bases for J; bases not matched to a gene: 7. The CDR3 coding sequence is TGTGCCAGCAGCTCCAGCGGGAGGGCCGAGAACATTCAGTACTTC. Translated: CASSSSGRAENIQYF.

The chain uses TRBV7-3 and TRBJ2-2; D possibly corresponds to TRBD2 (5 bases). The germline V gene has CDR1 SGHTA and CDR2 FQGTGA. The CDR3 totals 16 residues. V lost 5 bases and J 2 bases, leaving 15 bases between the germline ends. The CDR3 protein is CASSQGLDANTGELFF. In DNA, the CDR3 is TGTGCCAGCAGCCAAGGACTGGATGCAAACACCGGGGAGCTGTTTTTT.

J is TRBJ2-5 and V is TRBV18, with 11 bases fitting TRBD2. V was pared by 5 bases and J by 5 bases, with 7 bases of the junction left unmatched. Germline values: CDR1 KGHSH, CDR2 LQKENI. This CDR3 contains 15 residues. CDR3 amino acids: CASSDGTSGRETQYF. The CDR3 DNA reads TGTGCCAGCTCAGACGGGACTAGCGGTCGGGAGACCCAGTACTTC.